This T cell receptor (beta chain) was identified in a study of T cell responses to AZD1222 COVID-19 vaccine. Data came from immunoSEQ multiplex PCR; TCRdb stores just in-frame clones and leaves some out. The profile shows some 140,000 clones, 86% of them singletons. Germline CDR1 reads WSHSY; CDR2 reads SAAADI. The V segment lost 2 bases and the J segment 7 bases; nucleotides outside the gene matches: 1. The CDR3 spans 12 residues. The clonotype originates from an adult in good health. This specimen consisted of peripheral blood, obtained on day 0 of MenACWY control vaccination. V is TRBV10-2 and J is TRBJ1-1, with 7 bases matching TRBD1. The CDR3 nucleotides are TGCGCCAGCAGTGAGGGGGACAGTGAAGCTTTCTTT. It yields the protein CASSEGDSEAFF.